The sequence of this TCR beta chain was determined in a study of Ad26.COV2.S vaccination and SARS-CoV-2 variants. The CDR3 covers 15 residues. V shed 5 bases, J shed 4 bases, and the junction held 7 bases outside the gene matches. The germline gives CDR1 SGHTA, CDR2 FQGNSA. The treatment denotes: some 19 received Ad26.COV2.S at low or high dose, single or two shots; five or six received placebo; per-sample allocation not given. The study sampled participants on day 63 after the first vaccine or placebo injection. Here immunoSEQ multiplex PCR was the method, and the copy in TCRdb shows in-frame clones only, minus some. The sample has around 500,000 clones; roughly 87% are singletons. For this clone: Its antigen remains unknown.

General study findings and limits: Vaccine recipients showed a spike-specific TCR breadth that was higher than in placebo recipients.

The clonotype originates from a person between 18 and 60 years old who received the Ad26.COV2.S COVID-19 vaccine or a placebo. The sequences come from peripheral blood, collected in a trial of Ad26.COV2.S vaccine versus placebo. J is TRBJ2-1 and V is TRBV7-2, with TRBD2 matching over 8 bases. The CDR3 nucleotides are TGTGCCAGCAGCCGCGCGGGGGGCGGTTACAATGAGCAGTTCTTC. Protein sequence: CASSRAGGGYNEQFF.